This record concerns one T cell receptor (beta chain) sequence. What it binds is not known. These data come from a study of human T cells and chemical hapten exposure. On the study more broadly: DPC at 2% was the sensitizing agent, placed on around 2 cm by around 2 cm of upper inner arm skin.

Time point: patch test 2, 6 weeks after DPC sensitization. As to treatment: therapeutic diphenylcyclopropenone sensitization with weekly scalp DPC. Those who donated were patients with alopecia, 18 to 70 years of age, and suitable for DPC. Study results and caveats: Large CDR3 similarity clusters arose significantly more often from expanded TCRs than from controls.

Unique molecular identifiers were attached to individual cDNA molecules during library preparation. MiXCR, applied by TCRdb to the RACE reads, yields one record per CDR3 protein. The data contain 330,000 or so distinct CDR3 sequences, about 6% of them singletons. The CDR3 consists of 13 residues. Germline V gene lookup returns CDR1 SEHNR and CDR2 FQNEAQ (reference sequence). V lost 7 bases and J lost 2, with 10 bases in between. The receptor was derived from a woman aged 18-29 years with alopecia areata. Some clones in this sample may be carry-over from other donors' samples. The chain joins TRBV7-9 to TRBJ2-3; no clear D gene. Sequences were derived from whole blood, sampled in connection with sensitization to the hapten diphenylcyclopropenone (DPC). Written as DNA, the CDR3 is TGTGCCAGCACGGGTGGTGACACAGATACGCAGTATTTT. Its translation: CASTGGDTDTQYF.